The rows below give T cell receptor beta chains drawn from one sample of a study of blood T cell repertoires in COVID-19. TCRdb keeps only in-frame clones here, not all; method: immunoSEQ multiplex PCR. The sample holds about 140,000 clones, about 90% seen once. The sequencing input was PBMCs or T cells enriched from blood (not recorded which). The receptors were gathered from a man in his 60s who had recovered from COVID-19. The conserved cysteine and the conserved F or W are not part of the CDR3 here. Clone size is shown for a subset of rows, as once, few, many or a class of expanded clone.

CDR3 protein: ASTLTGSETDTQY
CDR3 length: 13
V gene: TRBV27
J gene: TRBJ2-3
clone size: -

CDR3 protein: ATSRDRNYGYT
CDR3 length: 11
V gene: TRBV15
J gene: TRBJ1-2
clone size: -

CDR3 protein: ASSAQGRETQY
CDR3 length: 11
V gene: TRBV2
J gene: TRBJ2-5
clone size: -

CDR3 protein: ASSVPGFPATDTQY
CDR3 length: 14
V gene: TRBV9
J gene: TRBJ2-3
clone size: -

CDR3 protein: ASSQGQTSYEQY
CDR3 length: 12
V gene: TRBV3-1/TRBV3-2
J gene: TRBJ2-7
clone size: -

CDR3 protein: ASSSDSYTGELF
CDR3 length: 12
V gene: TRBV5-1
J gene: TRBJ2-2
clone size: -

CDR3 protein: ASSLPPGGATEQF
CDR3 length: 13
V gene: TRBV6-5
J gene: TRBJ2-1
clone size: -

CDR3 protein: ASRTLAGVGDTQY
CDR3 length: 13
V gene: TRBV6-5
J gene: TRBJ2-3
clone size: -

CDR3 protein: ASSLGQGGDGYT
CDR3 length: 12
V gene: TRBV28
J gene: TRBJ1-2
clone size: -

CDR3 protein: ASSENKGLAGETQY
CDR3 length: 14
V gene: TRBV6-1
J gene: TRBJ2-5
clone size: -

CDR3 protein: ASGWAWSYEQY
CDR3 length: 11
V gene: TRBV27
J gene: TRBJ2-7
clone size: -

CDR3 protein: ATSKTSGRVPFDGELF
CDR3 length: 16
V gene: TRBV15
J gene: TRBJ2-2
clone size: -

CDR3 protein: ASSSVPGTGVEAF
CDR3 length: 13
V gene: TRBV6-5
J gene: TRBJ1-1
clone size: once

CDR3 protein: ASSLQHLYEQY
CDR3 length: 11
V gene: TRBV28
J gene: TRBJ2-7
clone size: few

CDR3 protein: ASSPKTGGNSPLH
CDR3 length: 13
V gene: TRBV18
J gene: TRBJ1-6
clone size: few

CDR3 protein: ASSHGQGLGETQY
CDR3 length: 13
V gene: TRBV5-1
J gene: TRBJ2-5
clone size: -

CDR3 protein: ATSRSRVGPSGYT
CDR3 length: 13
V gene: TRBV15
J gene: TRBJ1-2
clone size: once

CDR3 protein: ASSSGQSTDTQY
CDR3 length: 12
V gene: TRBV5-1
J gene: TRBJ2-3
clone size: -

CDR3 protein: ASSYGGQGGEKLF
CDR3 length: 13
V gene: TRBV28
J gene: TRBJ1-4
clone size: -